This T cell receptor beta chain is from a study of regulatory T cells in long-lasting Graves disease. This clonotype was picked up many times. The time point denotes: newly diagnosed GD, antithyroid drugs for less than 3 months. Extracted PBMC RNA gave rise to the TCR library. Arm-PCR of CDR3 regions with iRepertoire HTBI primers generated TCR beta libraries. Each CDR3 protein gets one entry after TCRdb re-called the multiplex PCR reads with MiXCR. This sample carries around 250,000 distinct CDR3 sequences, around 18% of them seen once, and the ten largest clones take approximately 14%. This sample was also put to use in a study of T cells in Graves' hyperthyroidism and ophthalmopathy.

Sequencing was performed on peripheral blood mononuclear cells (PBMCs), taken at new diagnosis, from a patient treated with antithyroid drugs. The sequence was obtained from a woman younger than 45 with Graves disease.

CDR3 nucleotide sequence: TGTGCCAGCAGCTCACAACTTGGGGCCAACGTCCTGACTTTC. The encoded protein is CASSSQLGANVLTF. This chain connects TRBV5-6 to TRBJ2-6, with D unresolved. This CDR3 is 14 amino acids long. Germline V gene data show CDR1 as SGHDT and CDR2 as YYEEEE. V gave up 3 bases and J gave up 3 bases, with 7 bases separating them.